This paragraph reports one T cell receptor beta chain. The record originates from a study of blood T cell repertoires in COVID-19. Study information: The cDNA or gDNA used as material had been derived from T cells, B-cell-depleted T cells, or PBMCs.

Sequencing was performed with immunoSEQ multiplex PCR; in TCRdb, only in-frame clones are kept and a portion is missing. The sample has under 250,000 clones; 70% to 90% are singletons. The TCR comes from a woman in her 50s with acute COVID-19. Sequencing was performed on PBMCs or T cells enriched from blood (not recorded which).

In DNA, the CDR3 is TGTGCCAGCAGCGTAGTTGGGCAAACTAACTATGGCTACACCTTC. Its translation is CASSVVGQTNYGYTF. The J gene is TRBJ1-2, the V gene TRBV9; D is undetermined. CDR3 length: 15 residues. Germline-derived CDR1 and CDR2 are SGDLS and YYNGEE. V was cut by 0 bases and J by 0 bases, with 9 bases left in between.